This TCR beta chain appears in the sequencing data of a study of CD8 T cells in Susac syndrome. Study as a whole: Patients with Susac syndrome, at blood draw, were therapy-naive, on corticosteroids, or on intravenous immunoglobulin alone.

Reverse transcription of 0.5 to 1 ug RNA used random hexamers. Multiplex PCR with immunoSEQ amplified the TCR beta CDR3 across 54 Vbeta and 13 Jbeta. TCRdb recomputed calls from the immunoSEQ multiplex PCR reads with MiXCR, one row per CDR3 protein. The sample contains around 200,000 distinct CDR3 sequences, nearly 97% of which appear only once. CDR3 length equals 16 residues. Germline CDR1 and CDR2: MDHEN and SYDVKM. V lost 0 bases and J lost 3, with 15 bases in between. Sequencing was done on a sample of CD4+ T cells from PBMCs. This receptor was taken from a human donor with Susac syndrome. The rearrangement joins TRBV28 to TRBJ2-7; D call uncertain. The CDR3 sequence: CASSLWTTKTDYEQYF. DNA of the CDR3: TGTGCCAGCAGTTTATGGACGACCAAAACTGACTACGAGCAGTACTTC.